The next 30 T cell receptor beta chains were all read from a single sample in a study of beta chain features in type 1 diabetes. The entirety of the isolated RNA underwent reverse transcription, so expressed TCRB transcripts were sequenced. Method: immunoSEQ multiplex PCR; TCRdb's copy keeps in-frame clones and lacks some. The sample holds about 330,000 clones, approximately 10% seen once. Source material: naive CD4+ T cells from blood. These receptors all come from a young woman in good health.

The V gene is TRBV18, the J gene TRBJ2-5; 7 bases agree with TRBD2. Looked up from germline, CDR1 is KGHSH and CDR2 is LQKENI. The CDR3 has 15 amino acids. Trimming at V came to 2 bases and at J to 1 base, leaving 4 bases not matched to a gene. CDR3 residues: CASSPGEGIQETQYF. CDR3 DNA sequence: TGTGCCAGCTCACCAGGGGAGGGGATCCAAGAGACCCAGTACTTC.

The chain joins TRBV5-4 to TRBJ2-7; 10 bases align to TRBD2. CDR3 length equals 15 residues. V dropped 4 bases and J dropped 6; count of bases not matched to a gene: 10. Germline CDR1 is SGHNT and CDR2 is YYREEE (reference sequence). The CDR3 spells CASSDKREGLGEQYF. The DNA of the CDR3 is TGTGCCAGCAGCGATAAGCGGGAGGGCCTTGGCGAGCAGTACTTC.

This clone was counted only a few times. This chain joins TRBV7-9 and TRBJ1-4, with TRBD1 identical over 10 bases. J was trimmed by 8 bases and V by 5 bases; bases with no gene match: 14. The V gene's germline CDR1 is SEHNR and CDR2 FQNEAQ (reference sequence). The CDR3 sequence is 17 residues long. In DNA form, the CDR3 reads TGTGCCAGCAGCCCCCAAGCGGGACAGGGGCGAGGAGAAAAACTGTTTTTT. This sequence encodes CASSPQAGQGRGEKLFF.

This clone was seen only a few times. The chain links TRBV28 to TRBJ2-1, with 7 positions matching TRBD1. The CDR3 runs to 15 residues. Per the germline V gene, CDR1 is MDHEN and CDR2 is SYDVKM. J was trimmed by 6 bases and V by 5 bases; bases with no gene match: 10. This chain's CDR3 is CASSDGQVRFNEQFF. The CDR3 DNA reads as TGTGCCAGCAGTGACGGACAGGTCCGATTCAATGAGCAGTTCTTC.

The chain couples TRBV30 to TRBJ2-5; 8 nucleotides agree with TRBD2. The CDR3 is 15 amino acids. Germline V gene sequence: CDR1 GTSNPN, CDR2 SVGIG (reference sequence). After removal of 4 bases from V and 0 bases from J, the junction contained 7 bases not matched to a gene. CDR3 sequence (DNA): TGTGCCTGGAATAAGCGGGAGTGGTACCAAGAGACCCAGTACTTC. Amino acid sequence: CAWNKREWYQETQYF.

This clone occurred a few times. This chain uses TRBV29-1 with TRBJ2-7, with a weak D call TRBD2 (6 bases). V gave up 4 bases and J gave up 3 bases, with 13 bases separating them. The CDR3 spans 13 residues. Germline assignment: CDR1 SQVTM and CDR2 ANQGSEA. The CDR3 is CSVGRGGNYEQYF. For the CDR3, the DNA is TGCAGCGTTGGGAGGGGAGGAAACTACGAGCAGTACTTC.

The table lists this clone with a few counts. The V gene is TRBV2, the J gene TRBJ1-2; D is undetermined. CDR1 is SNHLY, CDR2 FYNNEI, per germline. The length of the CDR3 is 14 residues. The germline V and J ends were trimmed by 4 bases and 2 bases, with 11 bases remaining between them. This chain's CDR3 is CASSGANLNYGYTF. DNA for the CDR3: TGTGCCAGCAGTGGGGCAAACCTCAACTATGGCTACACCTTC.

The chain recombines TRBV18 with TRBJ1-2; D unresolved. V lost 2 bases and J lost 10, with 14 bases in between. The CDR3 is made up of 13 amino acids. In germline, CDR1 is KGHSH, CDR2 LQKENI. CDR3 residues: CASSPGRPDTYTF. CDR3 nucleotide sequence: TGTGCCAGCTCACCAGGCAGGCCAGATACCTACACCTTC.

This clone was detected a few times. The V and J genes are TRBV25-1 and TRBJ2-5, with D perhaps TRBD1 (5 bases). The CDR3 contains 15 residues. Germline CDR1 reads MGHDK; CDR2 reads SYGVNS. Deletions cut 5 bases from V and 4 bases from J, with 17 bases between. The CDR3 loop is CASSPTWGVAETQYF. CDR3 in DNA: TGTGCCAGCAGTCCAACCTGGGGCGTGGCAGAGACCCAGTACTTC.

CDR3 in amino acids: CASSFRAGGELFF. The CDR3 region has the DNA TGTGCCAGCAGCTTCAGGGCTGGCGGGGAGCTGTTTTTT. This rearrangement joins TRBV7-8 to TRBJ2-2, with D maybe TRBD1 (5 bases). The CDR3 is made up of 13 amino acids. CDR1 SGHVS and CDR2 FQNEAQ come from the germline V gene. V lost 3 bases to trimming and J lost 7 bases, with 9 bases between them.

This clone was counted a few times. The genes are TRBV30 and TRBJ1-1; 8 nucleotides agree with TRBD1. Losses at the gene ends were 2 bases for V and 8 bases for J; bases not matched to a gene: 10. Germline assignment: CDR1 GTSNPN and CDR2 SVGIG (reference sequence). The length of the CDR3 is 14 residues. The CDR3 coding sequence is TGTGCCTGGAGTAAAGGGGTTAGACAGGGGGAAGCTTTCTTT. It is translated as CAWSKGVRQGEAFF.

This clone came up a few times. This chain links TRBV7-3 with TRBJ2-1; a weak D match, TRBD2 (6 bases). Germline lookup yields CDR1 SGHTA and CDR2 FQGTGA. The length of the CDR3 is 16 residues. Trimming removed 5 bases at V and 3 bases at J, with 17 bases between. The CDR3 protein is CASSVAGRTNYNEQFF. In DNA, the CDR3 is TGTGCCAGCAGCGTCGCGGGGAGGACTAACTACAATGAGCAGTTCTTC.

This clone was observed a few times. V usage is TRBV29-1 and J usage is TRBJ2-7; D unclear. V lost 4 bases to trimming and J lost 3 bases, with 13 bases between them. The CDR3 has 13 residues. From germline, CDR1 is SQVTM and CDR2 ANQGSEA. The CDR3 is CSVVSAVNYEQYF. For the CDR3, the DNA is TGCAGCGTTGTCTCGGCGGTAAACTACGAGCAGTACTTC.

This rearrangement joins TRBV18 to TRBJ2-4; D is perhaps TRBD1 (6 bases). CDR1 and CDR2 from the germline V gene are KGHSH and LQKENI. The CDR3 contains 14 residues. Trimming took off 2 bases at V and 8 bases at J, with 13 bases between the two ends. The CDR3 DNA is TGTGCCAGCTCACCAGAGGCAGGGGCCCACATTCAGTACTTC. This encodes CASSPEAGAHIQYF.

The chain links TRBV14 to TRBJ1-1; TRBD1 agrees at 8 bases. The V gene's germline CDR1 is SGHDN and CDR2 FVKESK. This CDR3 has 18 amino acids. Unmatched junction bases numbered 9, after V lost 0 bases and J lost 0 bases. CDR3 DNA sequence: TGTGCCAGCAGCCAAGATCGCAGGGGGCATGGATTGAACACTGAAGCTTTCTTT. This encodes CASSQDRRGHGLNTEAFF.

This clone was seen more than once but under ten times. This chain uses TRBV19 with TRBJ2-1; TRBD2 matches at 8 bases. The CDR3 spans 14 residues. V shed 5 bases and J 6 bases; nucleotides not matched to a gene: 6. The germline gives CDR1 LNHDA, CDR2 SQIVND (reference sequence). CDR3 DNA: TGTGCCAGTAGTCCTCGGACTAGCCGCAATGAGCAGTTCTTC. Protein product: CASSPRTSRNEQFF.

This clone was counted a few times. CDR3 DNA: TGTGCCAGCAGCTCGACAGAGAACTATGGCTACACCTTC. Translated: CASSSTENYGYTF. The chain couples TRBV2 to TRBJ1-2, with D possibly being TRBD1 (5 bases). CDR3 length: 13 amino acids. The germline V gene has CDR1 SNHLY and CDR2 FYNNEI. V gave up 6 bases and J gave up 2 bases, with 10 bases separating them.

The chain recombines TRBV6-5 with TRBJ2-7; D call uncertain. The CDR3 runs to 11 residues. The ends were cut back, 2 bases at V and 5 bases at J, with 4 bases in the middle. Germline CDR1 and CDR2: MNHEY and SVGAGI. CDR3 in DNA: TGTGCCAGCAGTTACCTCCACGAGCAGTACTTC. It encodes CASSYLHEQYF.

This clone showed up just a few times. The genes are TRBV30 and TRBJ1-2, with TRBD1 matching over 10 bases. CDR3 length: 14 amino acids. Per the germline V gene, CDR1 is GTSNPN and CDR2 is SVGIG (reference sequence). Losses at the gene ends were 1 base for V and 5 bases for J; bases not matched to a gene: 4. The CDR3 reads CAWSGQGAGYGYTF. CDR3 nucleotide sequence: TGTGCCTGGAGTGGACAGGGGGCAGGTTATGGCTACACCTTC.

The table lists this clone with a few counts. The chain has TRBV5-4 and TRBJ1-2, with TRBD1 identical over 8 bases. The germline V gene has CDR1 SGHNT and CDR2 YYREEE (reference sequence). The trim removed 3 bases at V and 1 base at J, leaving 2 bases unmatched. The CDR3 covers 14 residues. CDR3 DNA: TGTGCCAGCAGCTGGGGACAGGATAACTATGGCTACACCTTC. It yields the protein CASSWGQDNYGYTF.

A few counts support this clone. The chain uses TRBV7-3 and TRBJ2-2; tentatively, D is TRBD2 (5 bases). Trimming stripped 4 bases from V and 6 bases from J, with 9 bases between. CDR1 is SGHTA and CDR2 is FQGTGA in the germline V gene. This CDR3 comprises 13 residues. CDR3 nucleotide sequence: TGTGCCAGCAGCTCGACTATCGCCGGGGAGCTGTTTTTT. Translating gives CASSSTIAGELFF.

With respect to this clone: The sample contains more than one DNA sequence encoding this CDR3. The chain employs TRBV18 and TRBJ2-1; no definite D call. V dropped 3 bases and J dropped 7 bases, with 4 bases sitting between them. The CDR3 totals 11 residues. Germline V lookup: CDR1 KGHSH, CDR2 LQKENI. The CDR3 reads CASSPINEQFF. CDR3 in DNA: TGTGCCAGCTCACCCATTAATGAGCAGTTCTTC. The whole variable domain, remainder taken from reference TRBV18 and TRBJ2-1, is NAGVMQNPRHLVRRRGQEARLRCSPMKGHSHVYWYRQLPEEGLKFMVYLQKENIIDESGMPKERFSAEFPKEGPSILRIQQVVRGDSAAYFCASSPINEQFFGPGTRLTVL.

This clone has only a few counts. The gene calls are TRBV7-9 and TRBJ1-5, with TRBD1 as a possible D gene (5 bases). V lost 5 bases and J lost 11, with 25 bases in between. Germline CDR1 reads SEHNR; CDR2 reads FQNEAQ (reference sequence). The CDR3 consists of 16 residues. CDR3 bases: TGTGCCAGCAGCGCCGTGCAGGGCCCGATGTCTGGGACCCAGCATTTT. Protein product: CASSAVQGPMSGTQHF.

This clone was seen a few times. V gene TRBV7-9 combines with J gene TRBJ1-1, with D possibly TRBD1 on 6 matching bases. CDR1 SEHNR and CDR2 FQNEAQ come from the germline V gene (reference sequence). The V and J ends lost 2 bases and 4 bases respectively, with 14 bases between them. This CDR3 has 15 residues. Here the CDR3 DNA reads TGTGCCAGCAGCTTAAGTGGGGGCTCTGGCACTGAAGCTTTCTTT. Protein sequence: CASSLSGGSGTEAFF.

The V call is TRBV18, the J call TRBJ1-1; 10 bases are a match to TRBD1. CDR3 length: 16 amino acids. Germline-derived CDR1 and CDR2 are KGHSH and LQKENI. V shed 5 bases and J 2 bases; nucleotides not matched to a gene: 8. CDR3 nucleotide sequence: TGTGCCAGCTCAGCAATGGACAGGGGGATAAACACTGAAGCTTTCTTT. Its protein product is CASSAMDRGINTEAFF. The entire variable domain, with the rest obtained from reference TRBV18 and TRBJ1-1, is as follows: NAGVMQNPRHLVRRRGQEARLRCSPMKGHSHVYWYRQLPEEGLKFMVYLQKENIIDESGMPKERFSAEFPKEGPSILRIQQVVRGDSAAYFCASSAMDRGINTEAFFGQGTRLTVV.

This CDR3 is CASSLGGKTEAFF. Written as DNA, the CDR3 is TGTGCCAGCAGCCTGGGCGGGAAGACTGAAGCTTTCTTT. The genes are TRBV5-4 and TRBJ1-1; D remains unclear. V was trimmed by 4 bases and J by 5 bases, leaving 12 bases between them. Germline-derived CDR1 and CDR2 are SGHNT and YYREEE (reference sequence). The CDR3 consists of 13 residues.

This clone has more than one count but fewer than ten. This chain connects TRBV28 to TRBJ1-5; no firm D call. Germline V gene sequence: CDR1 MDHEN, CDR2 SYDVKM. Deletions cut 2 bases from V and 0 bases from J, with 8 bases between. This CDR3 region has 15 residues. CDR3 bases: TGTGCCAGCAGTTTAATTGGCCCTAGCAATCAGCCCCAGCATTTT. It codes for CASSLIGPSNQPQHF.

For this clone: In the same sample, other DNA sequences code for this CDR3. The CDR3 spells CASSFSGSYEQYF. The CDR3 DNA is TGTGCCAGCAGTTTTTCAGGGTCCTACGAGCAGTACTTC. The V call is TRBV28, the J call TRBJ2-7, with D perhaps TRBD1 (5 bases). Germline lookup yields CDR1 MDHEN and CDR2 SYDVKM. V gave up 3 bases and J gave up 1 base, with 7 bases separating them. This CDR3 has 13 residues.

In this sample, this clone turned up a few times. The chain has TRBV5-1 and TRBJ2-7; 9 bases map to TRBD1. V gave up 1 base and J gave up 0 bases; unmatched junction bases: 5. The CDR3 consists of 16 residues. Per germline, CDR1 SGHRS and CDR2 YFSETQ. The CDR3 DNA reads TGCGCCAGCAGCTTGTCCGGGACAGGGCTCTCCTACGAGCAGTACTTC. Its translation is CASSLSGTGLSYEQYF.

The chain couples TRBV29-1 to TRBJ1-2, with D uncertain. The ends were cut back, 8 bases at V and 3 bases at J, with 13 bases in the middle. The CDR3 loop spans 12 amino acids. The V gene's germline CDR1 is SQVTM and CDR2 ANQGSEA. Written as DNA, the CDR3 is TGCAGCCTTGGGGAGGGAGACTATGGCTACACCTTC. It codes for CSLGEGDYGYTF.